Below, 21 T cell receptor beta chains from the same sample are listed, as sequenced in a study of shared clonotypes between healthy human individuals. CD8 cells regarded as naive lacked CD45RO, were positively chosen for CCR7, and omitted terminally differentiated effector memory CD45RA+ cells. Generated by immunoSEQ multiplex PCR, the TCRdb table keeps only in-frame clones and is missing some. Among 550,000 to 600,000 clones listed, 98% were seen once. Input material: naive CD8+ T cells sorted from blood. These receptor sequences come from a man younger than 40 in good health.

The count of this clone is one. The chain recombines TRBV9 with TRBJ2-5, with 7 bases aligning to TRBD2. V shed 5 bases, J shed 5 bases, and the junction held 12 bases outside the gene matches. The CDR3 is 15 residues long. CDR1 is SGDLS, CDR2 YYNGEE, per germline. The CDR3 sequence is CASSFGGRVYETQYF. The CDR3 DNA follows: TGTGCCAGCAGTTTCGGCGGGAGAGTATACGAGACCCAGTACTTC.

The gene calls are TRBV5-5 and TRBJ2-7; no clear D. The germline gives CDR1 SGHKS, CDR2 YYEKEE (reference sequence). The CDR3 sequence is 13 residues long. V lost 2 bases to trimming and J lost 4 bases, with 10 bases between them. CDR3 bases: TGTGCCAGCAGCTTAGTACTCGTTTACGAGCAGTACTTC. Translating gives CASSLVLVYEQYF.

V gene TRBV18 combines with J gene TRBJ2-3, with unresolved D. Germline V CDR1 and CDR2: KGHSH, LQKENI. Deletions cut 0 bases from V and 2 bases from J, with 3 bases between. The CDR3 length is 13 residues. As DNA, the CDR3 is TGTGCCAGCTCACCACCGAACACAGATACGCAGTATTTT. Its translation is CASSPPNTDTQYF.

The chain employs TRBV7-6 and TRBJ2-7; 8 bases line up with TRBD2. This CDR3 is 15 amino acids long. Germline V gene sequence: CDR1 SGHVS, CDR2 FNYEAQ. V dropped 2 bases and J dropped 6; count of bases not matched to a gene: 9. The CDR3 bases are TGTGCCAGCAGCTTAATTATCAGCGGGAGTAGCGAGCAGTACTTC. Translated: CASSLIISGSSEQYF.

The V gene is TRBV23-1, the J gene TRBJ2-7, with 7 nucleotides matching TRBD1. TRBV23-1 is placed among ORFs of uncertain function. CDR3 length: 15 amino acids. Trimming removed 8 bases from V and 1 base from J; junction bases left unmatched: 11. The CDR3 sequence: CASEDRLYPSYEQYF. CDR3 nucleotides: TGCGCCAGCGAGGACAGGCTTTACCCTTCCTACGAGCAGTACTTC.

The rearrangement links TRBV18 to TRBJ1-3, with D hard to call. Per the germline V gene, CDR1 is KGHSH and CDR2 is LQKENI. The CDR3 sequence is 13 residues long. V shed 8 bases and J shed 2 bases, with 10 bases lying between them. CDR3 in amino acids: CASQRSTGNTIYF. The CDR3 nucleotides read TGTGCCAGCCAAAGGTCTACTGGAAACACCATATATTTT.

The V gene is TRBV6-5, the J gene TRBJ1-5; D perhaps matches TRBD1 (6 bases). The CDR3 has 14 residues. V was clipped by 3 bases and J by 9 bases, with 15 bases between them. Germline V gene lookup returns CDR1 MNHEY and CDR2 SVGAGI. CDR3 DNA sequence: TGTGCCAGCAGTTATAGGGGGTTTTTGTGGCCCCAGCATTTT. This translates into CASSYRGFLWPQHF.

The chain links TRBV7-7 to TRBJ2-2; D uncertain. Germline V gives CDR1 SSHAT, CDR2 FNYEAQ (reference sequence). The CDR3 loop spans 13 amino acids. Between the trimmed V and J ends, which lost 5 bases and 3 bases, there was a span of 7 bases. The CDR3 reads CASSPTYTGELFF. The CDR3 DNA reads TGTGCCAGCAGCCCGACCTACACCGGGGAGCTGTTTTTT.

The genes are TRBV18 and TRBJ2-5; D might be TRBD2 (5 bases). V lost 3 bases and J lost 1, with 9 bases in between. The CDR3 runs 14 residues. Germline CDR1 is KGHSH and CDR2 is LQKENI. CDR3 in amino acids: CASSPARGQETQYF. DNA for the CDR3: TGTGCCAGCTCACCTGCTCGGGGCCAAGAGACCCAGTACTTC.

V is TRBV5-1 and J is TRBJ2-1, with D uncertain. The germline V gene encodes CDR1 SGHRS and CDR2 YFSETQ. This CDR3 spans 18 amino acids. Trimming shortened V by 4 bases and J by 0 bases, and 20 bases separated the two germline ends. The CDR3 protein is CASSRIPKTESSYNEQFF. In nucleotides, the CDR3 is TGCGCCAGCAGCCGTATCCCCAAGACGGAGAGCTCCTACAATGAGCAGTTCTTC.

The chain has TRBV7-9 and TRBJ2-2; 14 bases are shared with TRBD2. CDR1 is SEHNR, CDR2 FQNEAQ, per germline (reference sequence). The length of the CDR3 is 19 residues. J lost 1 base, V lost 6 bases, and 10 bases had no gene match. CDR3 sequence (DNA): TGTGCCAGCAGTCAAGGGACTAGCGGGAGTTTTAGGAACACCGGGGAGCTGTTTTTT. Its translation is CASSQGTSGSFRNTGELFF.

The gene calls are TRBV5-1 and TRBJ2-3, with 11 nucleotides matching TRBD2. Germline assignment: CDR1 SGHRS and CDR2 YFSETQ. J was trimmed by 0 bases and V by 4 bases; bases with no gene match: 4. The CDR3 loop spans 16 amino acids. The CDR3 reads CASSPGLADSTDTQYF. The CDR3 DNA follows: TGCGCCAGCAGCCCGGGACTAGCGGATAGCACAGATACGCAGTATTTT. The full variable domain, rest sourced from reference TRBV5-1 and TRBJ2-3, is KAGVTQTPRYLIKTRGQQVTLSCSPISGHRSVSWYQQTPGQGLQFLFEYFSETQRNKGNFPGRFSGRQFSNSRSEMNVSTLELGDSALYLCASSPGLADSTDTQYFGPGTRLTVL.

J is TRBJ1-5 and V is TRBV28; no definite D call. CDR3 length equals 14 residues. Germline CDR1 and CDR2: MDHEN and SYDVKM. V lost 6 bases and J 8 bases, leaving 17 bases between the germline ends. CDR3 residues: CASRRLGVEEPQHF. DNA of the CDR3: TGTGCCAGCAGGAGACTCGGGGTTGAGGAGCCCCAGCATTTT. Based on the CDR3 plus reference TRBV28 and TRBJ1-5, the full variable domain is DVKVTQSSRYLVKRTGEKVFLECVQDMDHENMFWYRQDPGLGLRLIYFSYDVKMKEKGDIPEGYSVSREKKERFSLILESASTNQTSMYLCASRRLGVEEPQHFGDGTRLSIL.

The chain joins TRBV5-4 to TRBJ2-2; the D call may be TRBD1 or TRBD2 (5 bases each). V was trimmed by 4 bases and J by 8 bases, leaving 15 bases between them. The germline CDR1 and CDR2 sequences are SGHNT and YYREEE (reference sequence). The CDR3 is 14 residues long. The CDR3 DNA reads TGTGCCAGCAGCCCCGGGACCGCCCGAGGGGAGCTGTTTTTT. Protein product: CASSPGTARGELFF.

This clone was picked up one time. The J gene is TRBJ1-1, the V gene TRBV6-1; D is uncertain. The V end was cut by 8 bases, the J end by 0 bases, with 10 bases between. This CDR3 has 13 amino acids. Germline CDR1 reads MNHNS; CDR2 reads SASEGT. The CDR3 DNA is TGTGCCAGCGATACCTCCATGAACACTGAAGCTTTCTTT. Translation gives CASDTSMNTEAFF.

The V call is TRBV27, the J call TRBJ2-3; 14 bases fit TRBD2. This CDR3 has 19 residues. V was pared by 6 bases and J by 7 bases, with 18 bases of the junction left unmatched. CDR1 MNHEY and CDR2 SMNVEV come from the germline V gene (reference sequence). The CDR3 protein is CASSSGLAGGSGPGYTQYF. CDR3 nucleotides: TGTGCCAGCAGCTCTGGACTAGCGGGAGGATCTGGTCCCGGTTATACGCAGTATTTT.

The chain recombines TRBV18 with TRBJ1-2; D might be TRBD1 (5 bases). Germline V lookup: CDR1 KGHSH, CDR2 LQKENI. The CDR3 runs to 13 residues. V was cut by 3 bases and J by 9 bases, with 14 bases left in between. As DNA, the CDR3 is TGTGCCAGCTCACCGGGCGGGGACGTTCGCTACACCTTC. Residues: CASSPGGDVRYTF.

The rearrangement joins TRBV27 to TRBJ2-1; D gene unclear. The V gene lost 3 bases and the J gene lost 0 bases, with 15 bases spanning the gap. The CDR3 is made up of 17 amino acids. Germline-derived CDR1 and CDR2 are MNHEY and SMNVEV (reference sequence). CDR3 loop: CASSFHGPLSSYNEQFF. The CDR3 nucleotides read TGTGCCAGCAGTTTCCACGGACCTTTAAGCTCCTACAATGAGCAGTTCTTC.

The rearrangement links TRBV11-3 to TRBJ1-1; 9 bases are shared with TRBD1. CDR1 is SGHNT, CDR2 YENEEA, per germline. V dropped 5 bases and J dropped 3; count of bases not matched to a gene: 10. The CDR3 sequence is 16 residues long. The CDR3 loop is CASSPWDRDSDTEAFF. Here the CDR3 DNA reads TGTGCCAGCAGCCCCTGGGACAGGGATAGTGACACTGAAGCTTTCTTT.

The rearrangement links TRBV27 to TRBJ2-7; D might be TRBD1 (6 bases). The CDR3 runs to 16 residues. The germline gives CDR1 MNHEY, CDR2 SMNVEV (reference sequence). V was pared by 5 bases and J by 2 bases, with 19 bases between. The CDR3 coding sequence is TGTGCCAGCAGTCCCTCTTGGGGGCACCAGACCTACGAGCAGTACTTC. Its protein product is CASSPSWGHQTYEQYF.

The rearrangement uses TRBV7-9 and TRBJ2-1; D call uncertain. CDR1 and CDR2 from the germline V gene are SEHNR and FQNEAQ (reference sequence). The CDR3 sequence is 17 residues long. Trimming stripped 4 bases from V and 1 base from J, with 17 bases between. The CDR3 here is CASSSSLESWSYNEQFF. CDR3 nucleotide sequence: TGTGCCAGCAGCTCGTCCTTGGAGTCTTGGTCCTACAATGAGCAGTTCTTC.